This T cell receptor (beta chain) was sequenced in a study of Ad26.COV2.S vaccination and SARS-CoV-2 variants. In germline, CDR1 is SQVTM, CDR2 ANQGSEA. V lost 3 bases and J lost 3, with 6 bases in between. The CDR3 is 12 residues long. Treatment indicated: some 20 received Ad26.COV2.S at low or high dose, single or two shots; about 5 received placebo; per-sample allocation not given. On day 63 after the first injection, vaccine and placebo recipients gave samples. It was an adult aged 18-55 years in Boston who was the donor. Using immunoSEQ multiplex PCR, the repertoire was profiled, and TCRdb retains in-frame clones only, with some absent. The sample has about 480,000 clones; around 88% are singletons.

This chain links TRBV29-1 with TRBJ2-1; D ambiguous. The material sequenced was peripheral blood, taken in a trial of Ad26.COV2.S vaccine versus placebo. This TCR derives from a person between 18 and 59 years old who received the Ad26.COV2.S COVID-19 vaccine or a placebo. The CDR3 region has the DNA TGCAGCGTTGAGGCGAGCTACAATGAGCAGTTCTTC. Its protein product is CSVEASYNEQFF.